This T cell receptor (beta chain) was recorded in a study of cytotoxic CD8 clonotypes in ibrutinib-treated CLL. For the study at large: Results showed roughly 24 partial and 2 complete responses; following median roughly 66 months, 14 remained remitted, roughly 12 advanced. Study-level points and caveats: With treatment, public clonotypes, which were uncommon, either contracted or remained stable.

Data came from immunoSEQ multiplex PCR; TCRdb stores just in-frame clones and leaves some out. The sample has 150,000 or so clones, 84% seen once. Germline V lookup: CDR1 SGHRS, CDR2 YFSETQ. Losses at the gene ends were 4 bases for V and 5 bases for J; bases not matched to a gene: 16. The length of the CDR3 is 17 residues. A note on this clone: What it binds is not known.

This TCR was sampled from a human donor with chronic lymphocytic leukemia. The input for sequencing was PBMCs, taken after 24 months of ibrutinib treatment. This chain uses TRBV5-1 with TRBJ2-5; 8 nucleotides agree with TRBD2. In nucleotides, the CDR3 is TGCGCCAGCAGCCATACGACTAAGGGACTAGTTGAGGAGACCCAGTACTTC. It specifies CASSHTTKGLVEETQYF.